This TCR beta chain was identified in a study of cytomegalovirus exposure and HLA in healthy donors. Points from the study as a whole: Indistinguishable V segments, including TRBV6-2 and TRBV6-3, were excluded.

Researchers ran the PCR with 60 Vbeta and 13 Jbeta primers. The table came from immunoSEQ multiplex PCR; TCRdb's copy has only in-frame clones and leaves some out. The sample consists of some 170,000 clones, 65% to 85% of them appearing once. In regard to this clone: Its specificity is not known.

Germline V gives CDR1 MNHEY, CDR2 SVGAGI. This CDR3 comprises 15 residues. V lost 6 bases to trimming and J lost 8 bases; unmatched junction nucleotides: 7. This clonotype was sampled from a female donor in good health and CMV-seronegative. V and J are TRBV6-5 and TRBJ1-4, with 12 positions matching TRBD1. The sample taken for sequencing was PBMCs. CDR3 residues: CASSWLGQGAEKLFF. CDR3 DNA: TGTGCCAGCAGCTGGTTGGGACAGGGGGCGGAAAAACTGTTTTTT.